This T cell receptor beta chain stems from a study of STAT3 mutations in large granular lymphocyte leukemia. The CDR3 contains 16 residues. Germline V CDR1 and CDR2: GTSNPN, SVGIG (reference sequence). Trimming cost V 1 base and J 10 bases, with 22 bases left between them. Clones were read by immunoSEQ multiplex PCR, and TCRdb kept only the in-frame ones, dropping some. The sample lists under 35,000 clones; about 86% were seen once. With respect to this clone: The antigen is undetermined.

Study-wide results and limits: A small but highly pathogenic clone may have been missed. Every T-LGLL patient had at least one immunodominant TCRbeta clonotype. No sample exists from the first appearance of each clone.

Sequencing input: peripheral blood mononuclear cells. This rearrangement joins TRBV30 to TRBJ1-4; a weak D match, TRBD1 (5 bases). This TCR came from a man in his 60s with T-cell large granular lymphocyte leukemia. Some clones in this sample may be carry-over from other donors' samples. The CDR3 loop is CAWSEQGSKWAGKLFF. Here the CDR3 DNA reads TGTGCCTGGAGTGAGCAGGGCTCAAAATGGGCGGGAAAACTGTTTTTT.